These T cell receptor beta chains were read from a single sample in a study of blood T cell repertoires in COVID-19. Produced via immunoSEQ multiplex PCR; TCRdb's table is partial and in-frame only. The sample has about 240,000 clones, around 83% seen once. The sequencing input was peripheral blood. These receptors all stem from a woman in her sixties or seventies with active or convalescent COVID-19. The CDR3 runs from the conserved cysteine through the conserved F or W.

j_call,v_call,cdr3_aa
TRBJ1-6,TRBV27,CASRPQGMNSPLHF
TRBJ1-6,TRBV11-2,CASSLGWTGGNSPLHF
TRBJ1-2,TRBV30,CAWSISENYGYTF
TRBJ2-1,TRBV7-2,CASSLPPGDRAQNEQFF
TRBJ2-7,TRBV2,CASSGGSPLYYEQYF
TRBJ2-7,TRBV5-4,CASSLQRGGRNEQYF
TRBJ1-1,TRBV2,CASTLGGNTEAFF
TRBJ1-6,TRBV1,CTSSQGRGSPLHF
TRBJ1-5,TRBV6-1,CASSEMTGSNQPQHF
TRBJ1-1,TRBV10-3,CAIREKGHPNAEAFF
TRBJ2-6,TRBV10-3,CAISDTGTGVSRVNVLTF
TRBJ2-7,TRBV6-5,CASGLGAGRDEQYF
TRBJ2-1,TRBV5-1,CASSPGVSGGRAREQFF
TRBJ1-2,TRBV27,CASSLSPGGGGGYTF
TRBJ1-1,TRBV7-9,CASSHLRQGGTEAFF
TRBJ2-7,TRBV2,CASSRYRESYEQYF
TRBJ1-2,TRBV4-1,CASSQEVTPNYGYTF
TRBJ2-2,TRBV6-1,CASSEWMGSPPPGELFF
TRBJ1-2,TRBV19,CASSHRGSGYTF
TRBJ2-1,TRBV6-5,CASSYGQGFYNEQFF
TRBJ2-5,TRBV5-1,CASSPEGGATDRQETQYF
TRBJ2-7,TRBV6-6,CASRQTAGGASYEQYF
TRBJ2-7,TRBV4-1,CASISRGAAGGQYF
TRBJ1-2,TRBV6-1,CASSEIQVLGGTF
TRBJ1-2,TRBV10-2,CASSVRTGGNYGYTF
TRBJ2-3,TRBV7-2,CASSFPQGARRTDTQYF
TRBJ1-2,TRBV6-5,CASSYSHSSYGYTF
TRBJ1-2,TRBV6-5,CASRLGGLYGYTF
TRBJ1-2,TRBV20-1,CSASAEEGRGYTF
TRBJ2-7,TRBV5-1,CASSFLAGGAEQYF
TRBJ1-4,TRBV5-6,CASSAPAGGNEKLFF
TRBJ2-2,TRBV10-3,CAISESPSGAGGELFF
TRBJ2-2,TRBV11-2,CASTRTGGTGELFF
TRBJ1-1,TRBV5-1,CASSTGHFTNTEAFF
TRBJ1-2,TRBV4-1,CASSRRDRRGYTF
TRBJ2-1,TRBV6-5,CASTRQGVNEQFF
TRBJ2-7,TRBV7-2,CASSLASGEQYF
TRBJ2-3,TRBV5-4,CASSLGGVGGTDTQYF
TRBJ1-2,TRBV30,CAWGTGRETYGYTF
TRBJ1-5,TRBV6-2/TRBV6-3,CASSGQGHGQPQHF
TRBJ1-1,TRBV18,CASSPDRVTEAFF
TRBJ2-6,TRBV9,CASSGSGAGGISGANVLTF
TRBJ2-7,TRBV6-1,CASSELGAAFDEQYF